These 19 T cell receptor beta chains were sequenced from one sample in a study of CD8 T cells in Susac syndrome. Reverse transcription used roughly 0.45 to 1 ug RNA and random hexamers. TCRdb re-called the immunoSEQ multiplex PCR reads with MiXCR, one entry per CDR3 protein. The data show approximately 120,000 distinct CDR3 sequences, with roughly 92% seen just once and approximately 0.12% held by the top ten. Material for sequencing was CD8+ T cells from PBMCs. These receptors originate from a human donor in good health.

The chain employs TRBV27 and TRBJ1-5; TRBD1 is a possible D gene (5 bases). V lost 2 bases, J lost 2 bases, and 19 bases lay in between. This CDR3 is built from 18 residues. Germline CDR1 reads MNHEY; CDR2 reads SMNVEV (reference sequence). The DNA for the CDR3 is TGTGCCAGCAGTTTAGCAGGGAGGCTCCGGTATGGCAATCAGCCCCAGCATTTT. Its protein is CASSLAGRLRYGNQPQHF.

This chain connects TRBV9 to TRBJ1-1; D uncertain. The germline V and J ends were trimmed by 0 bases and 1 base, with 7 bases remaining between them. This CDR3 contains 14 residues. In germline, CDR1 is SGDLS, CDR2 YYNGEE. The CDR3 reads CASSVAPQNTEAFF. The CDR3 DNA follows: TGTGCCAGCAGCGTAGCTCCGCAGAACACTGAAGCTTTCTTT.

This clonotype was found a few times. The DNA of the CDR3 is TGTGCCAGCAGCTTAACAGGGGAGGTTGAGTATGGCTACACCTTC. Its protein is CASSLTGEVEYGYTF. This chain joins TRBV7-3 and TRBJ1-2; maybe TRBD1 (5 bases). Between the trimmed V and J ends, which lost 0 bases and 5 bases, there was a span of 13 bases. Germline CDR1 is SGHTA and CDR2 is FQGTGA. This CDR3 has 15 residues.

This clonotype was observed a handful of times. This sequence joins TRBV2 and TRBJ2-1, with 8 nucleotides matching TRBD1. The CDR3 runs 12 residues. CDR1 and CDR2 from the germline V gene are SNHLY and FYNNEI. Trimming at V came to 8 bases and at J to 5 bases, leaving 2 bases not matched to a gene. The CDR3: CASLTGDNEQFF. The CDR3 DNA sequence: TGTGCCAGCTTGACAGGGGACAATGAGCAGTTCTTC.

The rearrangement joins TRBV5-1 to TRBJ1-1, with D maybe TRBD1 (5 bases). Germline-derived CDR1 and CDR2 are SGHRS and YFSETQ. This CDR3 contains 15 residues. V shed 3 bases and J shed 4 bases, with 16 bases lying between them. The CDR3 loop reads CASSSGTVGATEAFF. The CDR3 nucleotides read TGCGCCAGCAGCTCCGGGACGGTCGGGGCCACTGAAGCTTTCTTT.

This clonotype was seen once. This rearrangement joins TRBV27 to TRBJ2-2; possibly TRBD1 for D (5 bases). The CDR3 sequence is 13 residues long. CDR1 is MNHEY and CDR2 is SMNVEV in the germline V gene (reference sequence). V was cut by 10 bases and J by 5 bases, with 14 bases left in between. The chain's CDR3 is CAIQGSETGELFF. The CDR3 DNA reads as TGTGCCATTCAGGGCTCCGAAACCGGGGAGCTGTTTTTT.

The chain carries TRBV15 and TRBJ2-1; the match to TRBD1 covers 9 bases. This CDR3 has 14 amino acids. Germline CDR1 LNHNV, CDR2 YYDKDF (reference sequence). V lost 5 bases, J lost 5 bases, and 4 bases stayed unmatched. CDR3 residues: CATSGRTGDNEQFF. In DNA form, the CDR3 reads TGTGCCACCAGCGGAAGGACAGGGGACAATGAGCAGTTCTTC. The variable domain in full, with the rest retrieved from reference TRBV15 and TRBJ2-1, is DAMVIQNPRYQVTQFGKPVTLSCSQTLNHNVMYWYQQKSSQAPKLLFHYYDKDFNNEADTPDNFQSRRPNTSFCFLDIRSPGLGDTAMYLCATSGRTGDNEQFFGPGTRLTVL.

The chain uses TRBV3-1 and TRBJ1-2; possibly TRBD1 for D (6 bases). The CDR3 loop spans 15 amino acids. V was trimmed by 5 bases and J by 4 bases, leaving 17 bases between them. From germline, CDR1 is LGHDT and CDR2 YNNKEL (reference sequence). The CDR3 here is CASSFGTPERYGYTF. The CDR3 DNA follows: TGTGCCAGCAGCTTCGGGACACCTGAACGCTATGGCTACACCTTC.

The V and J genes are TRBV18 and TRBJ1-5; TRBD1 agrees at 9 bases. The trim removed 4 bases at V and 5 bases at J, leaving 15 bases unmatched. This CDR3 spans 18 amino acids. Per germline, CDR1 KGHSH and CDR2 LQKENI. The CDR3 sequence: CASSQIQGAGSSDQPQHF. The CDR3, as DNA: TGTGCCAGCTCACAAATACAGGGGGCCGGGAGCAGTGATCAGCCCCAGCATTTT.

The rearrangement uses TRBV3-1 and TRBJ1-2, with D maybe TRBD1 (5 bases). Germline V gene data show CDR1 as LGHDT and CDR2 as YNNKEL (reference sequence). CDR3 size: 16 residues. V lost 0 bases and J 2 bases, leaving 13 bases between the germline ends. As DNA, the CDR3 is TGTGCCAGCAGCCAAGAGGGGGGATATCAGAACTATGGCTACACCTTC. Amino acid sequence: CASSQEGGYQNYGYTF.

V is TRBV15 and J is TRBJ1-1; D is unresolved. V lost 4 bases to trimming and J lost 1 base, with 4 bases between them. The CDR3 covers 12 residues. Germline V gene data show CDR1 as LNHNV and CDR2 as YYDKDF (reference sequence). This chain's CDR3 is CATSTQNTEAFF. CDR3 nucleotides: TGTGCCACCAGCACACAGAACACTGAAGCTTTCTTT.

The genes are TRBV12-3 or TRBV12-4 and TRBJ2-5; 7 bases match TRBD2. The CDR3 is 14 residues long. V lost 6 bases to trimming and J lost 1 base; unmatched junction nucleotides: 5. The CDR3 loop is CASRRGNSQETQYF. In nucleotides, the CDR3 is TGTGCCAGCAGGCGGGGGAACTCCCAAGAGACCCAGTACTTC.

The chain links TRBV5-1 to TRBJ1-1, with 7 bases matching TRBD1. Germline assignment: CDR1 SGHRS and CDR2 YFSETQ. Losses at the gene ends were 0 bases for V and 7 bases for J; bases not matched to a gene: 0. CDR3 length: 12 amino acids. CDR3 DNA sequence: TGCGCCAGCAGCTTGGGACAGGGTGAAGCTTTCTTT. Translated: CASSLGQGEAFF.

As for this clonotype: A junction end diverges from the germline sequence, so it may reflect a read error. The CDR3 here is CASSLRTGGTEVFF. The DNA of the CDR3 is TGTGCCAGCAGCCTGAGGACAGGCGGCACTGAAGTTTTCTTT. The chain has TRBV7-6 and TRBJ1-1, with 7 bases that match TRBD1. CDR1 and CDR2 (germline): SGHVS, FNYEAQ. This CDR3 spans 14 amino acids.

The gene calls are TRBV14 and TRBJ2-5; D may correspond to TRBD1 or TRBD2 (5 bases each). The germline V and J ends were trimmed by 4 bases and 7 bases, with 22 bases remaining between them. From germline, CDR1 is SGHDN and CDR2 FVKESK. The CDR3 is 16 amino acids. The CDR3 sequence: CASSPIRQGVRSTQYF. The CDR3 region has the DNA TGTGCCAGCAGCCCCATCCGCCAGGGAGTCCGATCGACCCAGTACTTC.

V and J are TRBV11-1 and TRBJ2-5; D unresolved. Per the germline V gene, CDR1 is SGHAT and CDR2 is FQDESV (reference sequence). Trimming took 5 bases from V and 5 from J, leaving 12 bases between them. The CDR3 consists of 13 residues. Written as DNA, the CDR3 is TGTGCCAGCAGCCCCCCAGGCTATGAGACCCAGTACTTC. This codes for CASSPPGYETQYF.

The chain combines TRBV10-3 with TRBJ2-7, with a possible D match to TRBD1 (5 bases). Trimming removed 6 bases at V and 1 base at J, with 16 bases between. The germline V gene encodes CDR1 ENHRY and CDR2 SYGVKD. This CDR3 has 15 amino acids. The CDR3 DNA is TGTGCCATCAGACCACAGGATCGGGTGTCCTACGAGCAGTACTTC. It is translated as CAIRPQDRVSYEQYF.

V and J are TRBV6-5 and TRBJ1-2; a weak D match, TRBD1 (5 bases). Per the germline V gene, CDR1 is MNHEY and CDR2 is SVGAGI. V dropped 2 bases and J dropped 6 bases, with 7 bases sitting between them. There are 12 residues in the CDR3. The CDR3 reads CASSYAGHGYTF. The CDR3 DNA reads TGTGCCAGCAGTTACGCGGGGCATGGCTACACCTTC.

The CDR3: CASSPLPARNTEAFF. CDR3 in DNA: TGTGCCAGCAGTCCCCTCCCGGCCAGAAACACTGAAGCTTTCTTT. The V call is TRBV27, the J call TRBJ1-1; D ambiguous. The CDR3 contains 15 residues. Germline V gives CDR1 MNHEY, CDR2 SMNVEV (reference sequence). Trimming pared 5 bases from V and 2 bases from J, leaving 15 bases between.